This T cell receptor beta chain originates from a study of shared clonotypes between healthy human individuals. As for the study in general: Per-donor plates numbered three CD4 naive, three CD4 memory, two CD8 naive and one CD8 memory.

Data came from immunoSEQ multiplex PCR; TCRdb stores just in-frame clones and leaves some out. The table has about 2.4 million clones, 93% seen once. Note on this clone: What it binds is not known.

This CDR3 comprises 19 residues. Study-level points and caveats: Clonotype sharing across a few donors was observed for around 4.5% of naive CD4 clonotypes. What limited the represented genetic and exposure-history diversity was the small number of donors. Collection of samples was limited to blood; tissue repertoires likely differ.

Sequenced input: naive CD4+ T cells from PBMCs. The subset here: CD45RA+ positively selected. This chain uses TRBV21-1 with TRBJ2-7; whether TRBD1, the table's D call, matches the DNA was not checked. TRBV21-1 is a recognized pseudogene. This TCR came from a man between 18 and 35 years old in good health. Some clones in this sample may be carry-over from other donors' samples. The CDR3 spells CASSKKARFVKIKTYEQYF. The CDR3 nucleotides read TGTGCCAGCAGCAAAAAGGCCAGGTTTGTAAAAATCAAGACCTACGAGCAGTACTTC.